In its sample, the clone carrying this T cell receptor beta chain was seen many times. The target antigen is unknown. Losses at the gene ends were 6 bases for V and 1 base for J; bases not matched to a gene: 5. Germline V gives CDR1 SEHNR, CDR2 FQNEAQ (reference sequence). The CDR3 runs to 14 residues. The data belong to a study of CD8 T cells in ankylosing spondylitis. General study results and limits: Some of these motif variants have turned up before, in reports on reactive arthritis synovial fluid and blood. The study identified a TCR beta motif of under ten highly homologous variants that appeared characteristic of ankylosing spondylitis blood. From matched ankylosing spondylitis synovial fluid, disease-linked clones were reportedly recovered at significantly enriched levels.

Researchers built TCR beta libraries using quantitative 5'-RACE with molecular barcodes. TCRdb processed the 5' RACE reads anew with MiXCR; each CDR3 protein has one entry. Of 200,000 to 300,000 distinct CDR3 sequences in the sample, 8.6% are singletons; the top ten hold 6.5% to 7%. The source of this sequence is a male donor with ankylosing spondylitis or in good health (not recorded which). The chain uses TRBV7-9 and TRBJ1-1; 7 bases agree with TRBD1. Material: blood, either unsorted or a sorted T cell fraction (not recorded which). The CDR3 loop reads CASRPRQGNTEAFF. In DNA, the CDR3 is TGTGCCAGCAGGCCAAGACAGGGGAACACTGAAGCTTTCTTT.